The clone carrying this TCR beta chain was seen a few times. This CDR3 has 14 residues. The germline V gene has CDR1 SGHRS and CDR2 YFSETQ. V was trimmed by 0 bases and J by 6 bases, leaving 12 bases between them. This sample stems from a study of type 1 regulatory T cells. Study-wide context: T-allo10 is a Tr1-enriched, alloantigen-specific CD4 T cell product made in vitro.

TCRdb re-derived calls from the reads in MiXCR, one entry per CDR3 protein. This sample carries some 100,000 distinct CDR3 sequences, roughly 30% of them seen once, and the ten largest clones take 2% to 2.5%. The receptor comes from a human donor in good health. Specimen: CD4+ T cells, either the whole sample or a sorted fraction (not recorded which). V gene TRBV5-1 combines with J gene TRBJ1-2; D unclear. DNA of the CDR3: TGCGCCAGCAGCTTGGATAGGGCCTCCGATGGCTACACCTTC. This translates into CASSLDRASDGYTF.